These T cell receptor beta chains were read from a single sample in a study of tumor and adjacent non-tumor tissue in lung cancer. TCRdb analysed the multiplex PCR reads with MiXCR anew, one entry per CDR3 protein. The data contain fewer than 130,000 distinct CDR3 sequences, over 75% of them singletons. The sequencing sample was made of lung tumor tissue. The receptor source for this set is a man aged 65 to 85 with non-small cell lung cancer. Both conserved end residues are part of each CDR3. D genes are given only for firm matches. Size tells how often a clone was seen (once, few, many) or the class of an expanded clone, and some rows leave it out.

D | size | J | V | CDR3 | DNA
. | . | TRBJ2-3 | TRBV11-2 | CASSSQVSSDTQYF | TGTGCCAGCAGCTCACAAGTGTCCTCAGATACGCAGTATTTT
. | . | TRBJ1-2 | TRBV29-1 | CGVEDPRQGLGGYTF | TGCGGCGTTGAAGACCCCCGGCAGGGCCTAGGCGGCTACACCTTC
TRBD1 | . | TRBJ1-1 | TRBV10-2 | CTSMDRGPEAFF | TGCACCAGCATGGACAGGGGCCCTGAAGCTTTCTTT
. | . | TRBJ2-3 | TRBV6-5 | CASSYCGASTDTQFF | TGTGCCAGCAGTTACTGTGGGGCTAGCACAGATACGCAGTTTTTT
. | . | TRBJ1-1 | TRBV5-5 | CASSVGINTEAFF | TGTGCCAGCAGCGTGGGCATAAACACTGAAGCTTTCTTC
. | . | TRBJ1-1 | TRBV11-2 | CASSLLMVLTEAFF | TGTGCCAGCAGTCTACTCATGGTTTTGACTGAAGCTTTCTTT
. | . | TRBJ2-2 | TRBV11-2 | CASSLPRTANTAELFF | TGTGCCAGCAGCCTTCCCCGGACCGCGAACACCGCGGAGCTGTTTTTT
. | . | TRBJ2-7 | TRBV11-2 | CASSLAVNLEQCF | TGTGCCAGCAGCCTAGCAGTAAATCTCGAGCAGTGCTTC
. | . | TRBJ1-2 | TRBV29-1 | CSVVAGRGYIF | TGCAGTGTTGTTGCAGGTCGGGGCTACATCTTC
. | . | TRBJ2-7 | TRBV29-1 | CSVRRGGSYEQYF | TGCAGCGTCCGGAGGGGGGGTTCCTACGAGCAGTACTTC
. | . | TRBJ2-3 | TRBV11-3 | CASSPKGPRGTYTQYF | TGTGCCAGCAGCCCCAAGGGACCACGGGGCACATATACGCAGTATTTT
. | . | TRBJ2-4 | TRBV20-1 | CSAIVPPGEIQYF | TGCAGTGCTATAGTTCCCCCAGGAGAAATTCAGTACTTC
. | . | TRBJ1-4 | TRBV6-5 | CASRTTELYEKLFF | TGTGCCAGCAGGACCACAGAGCTCTATGAAAAACTGTTTTTT
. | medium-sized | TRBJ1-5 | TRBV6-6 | CASSYGNQPQHF | TGTGCCAGCAGTTACGGGAATCAGCCCCAGCATTTT
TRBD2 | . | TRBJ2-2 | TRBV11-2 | CTGSPLTGGTGELFF | TGTACCGGCAGCCCCCTAACGGGGGGGACCGGGGAGCTGTTTTTT
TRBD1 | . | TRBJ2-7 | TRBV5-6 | CASSSVVGDRAYEQYF | TGTGCGAGCAGCTCCGTTGTCGGGGACAGGGCCTACGAGCAGTACTTC
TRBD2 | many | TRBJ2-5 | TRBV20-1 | CSASLAGGGETQYF | TGCAGTGCTAGTCTAGCGGGAGGCGGGGAGACCCAGTACTTC
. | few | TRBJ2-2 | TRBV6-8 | CASSKSETMNTGELFF | TGTGCCAGCAGTAAGTCCGAGACCATGAACACCGGGGAGCTGTTTTTT
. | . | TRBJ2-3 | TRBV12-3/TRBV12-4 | CDSSLTSVGTDTQYF | TGTGACAGCAGTTTAACATCGGTAGGCACAGATACGCAGTATTTT
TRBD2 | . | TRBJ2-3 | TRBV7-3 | CTSSLAGVDTQYF | TGTACCAGCAGCTTAGCGGGAGTGGATACGCAGTACTTT
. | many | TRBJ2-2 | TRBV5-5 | CASSSPTGELFF | TGTGCCAGCAGCTCCCCGACCGGGGAGCTGTTTTTT
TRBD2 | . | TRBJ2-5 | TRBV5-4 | CASSLLKGMTSETQYF | TGTGCCAGCAGCCTTCTCAAGGGGATGACTAGCGAGACCCAGTACTTC
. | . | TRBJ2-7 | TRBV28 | CASTSRQAGGYEHYF | TGTGCTAGCACTTCCCGGCAGGCCGGGGGTTACGAGCATTACTTC
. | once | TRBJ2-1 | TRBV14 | CGSSIKGPCNEQFF | TGTGGCAGCAGCATCAAGGGCCCTTGCAATGAGCAGTTCTTC
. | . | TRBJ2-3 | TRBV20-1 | CSAQDCTDTQYF | TGTAGTGCCCAGGACTGCACAGATACGCAGTATTTT
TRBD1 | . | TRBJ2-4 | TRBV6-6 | CARSYPGQHGSNIQYF | TGTGCCAGGAGTTACCCGGGACAGCATGGGTCGAACATTCAATACTTC
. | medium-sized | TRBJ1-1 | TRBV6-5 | CASRLIRVGGRDTEAFF | TGTGCCAGCAGACTTATCCGGGTCGGGGGCCGGGACACTGAAGCTTTCTTT
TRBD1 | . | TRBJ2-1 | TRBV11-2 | CAISSVGTGDINDQFF | TGTGCCATTAGCTCGGTCGGGACAGGGGATATCAATGATCAGTTCTTC
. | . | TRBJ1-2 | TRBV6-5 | CASNRPAWGYTF | TGTGCCAGCAATAGACCCGCGTGGGGCTACACCTTC
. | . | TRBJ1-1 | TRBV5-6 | CVSSLPGLGMNTEAFF | TGTGTCAGCAGCTTGCCGGGACTGGGAATGAACACTGAAGCTTTCTTT
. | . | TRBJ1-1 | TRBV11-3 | CTSSFRDKTLNTEAFF | TGTACCAGCAGCTTCCGGGACAAAACCCTGAACACTGAGGCTTTCTTT
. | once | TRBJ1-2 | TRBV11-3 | CASSRSGVYGYTF | TGTGCCAGTAGCCGATCCGGGGTATATGGCTACACCTTC
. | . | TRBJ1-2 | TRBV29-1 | CGAKRGKANYGYTF | TGCGGCGCCAAGAGAGGGAAGGCTAACTATGGCTATACCTTC
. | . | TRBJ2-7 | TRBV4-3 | CANSQVQGLEQYF | TGCGCCAACAGCCAAGTTCAGGGATTAGAGCAGTACTTC
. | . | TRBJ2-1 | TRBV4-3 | CASSQDLGAGNDQFF | TGCGCTAGCAGCCAAGATTTAGGGGCTGGGAATGATCAGTTCTTC
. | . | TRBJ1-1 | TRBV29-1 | CIVVEFGVMNTEAFF | TGTATCGTTGTTGAATTCGGGGTAATGAACACTGAAGCTTTCTTT
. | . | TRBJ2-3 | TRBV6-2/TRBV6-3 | CASSYRAPQIDTQYF | TGTGCCAGTAGTTACCGGGCCCCGCAGATAGATACGCAGTACTTT
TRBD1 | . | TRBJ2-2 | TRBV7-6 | CASRGQGMNTGELFF | TGTGCCAGCAGGGGACAGGGGATGAACACCGGGGAGCTGTTTTTT